These T cell receptor beta chains were read from a single sample in a study of cytomegalovirus exposure and HLA in healthy donors. The protocol was immunoSEQ multiplex PCR, while the TCRdb copy is restricted to in-frame clones and leaves out a portion. In the table there are approximately 180,000 clones, roughly 81% of which are singletons. Sample: PBMCs. The receptors were sampled from a woman younger than 35 in good health and CMV-seropositive. Each CDR3 is given with its conserved first and last residue. The D gene is left open where the match is weak. Some rows mark clone size as missing; the rest say once, few, many or name a class of expanded clone.

-,TRBV7-2,TRBJ2-1,-,TGTGCCAGCAGCTTAGAAGGGGACTCGCGGGAGCAGTTCTTC,CASSLEGDSREQFF
TRBD1,TRBV28,TRBJ2-5,-,TGTGCCAGCAGTTTCCCCAGGGGGCAGGAGACCCAGTACTTC,CASSFPRGQETQYF
TRBD2,TRBV7-7,TRBJ2-3,once,TGTGCTAGCAGCTTAGCGCGGGTTAGCGGGCGCACAGATACGCAGTATTTT,CASSLARVSGRTDTQYF
-,TRBV27,TRBJ1-4,-,TGTGCCAGCCGCAAGATAACTACAACTAATGAAAAACTGTTTTTT,CASRKITTTNEKLFF
TRBD1,TRBV13,TRBJ1-1,-,TGTGCCAGCAGCTTCGGGACAGGGGGCTCTGAAGCTTTCTTT,CASSFGTGGSEAFF
-,TRBV7-6,TRBJ2-1,-,TGTGCCAGCAGCTTAGGGCGGGCCAGCTCCTACAATGAGCAGTTCTTC,CASSLGRASSYNEQFF
TRBD2,TRBV28,TRBJ2-7,-,TGTGCCAGTACGGGGGGGCCAGTAGGGTCCTACGAGCAGTACTTC,CASTGGPVGSYEQYF
-,TRBV14,TRBJ2-7,-,TGTGCCAGCAGCCAGGGGCCAACCTACGAGCAGTACTTC,CASSQGPTYEQYF
-,TRBV4-3,TRBJ2-7,-,TGCGCCAGCAGCCAAGAGTCGGGGATTGAGCAGTACTTC,CASSQESGIEQYF
-,TRBV28,TRBJ1-6,once,TGTGCCAGCAGTGTACCGGGTTCCAATTCGCCCCTCCACTTT,CASSVPGSNSPLHF
TRBD1,TRBV12-5,TRBJ1-1,-,TGTGCTAGTGGTTTGGTACGGGGACAGCTGACTGAAGCTTTCTTT,CASGLVRGQLTEAFF
-,TRBV28,TRBJ1-1,few,TGTGCCAGCAGTTTATTAGTGGTGGACGACGGGGACACTGAAGCTTTCTTT,CASSLLVVDDGDTEAFF
-,TRBV2,TRBJ2-7,-,TGTGCCAGCAGCCCTAGCGCCTACGAGCAGTACTTC,CASSPSAYEQYF
-,TRBV5-4,TRBJ2-2,-,TGTGCCAGCAGCCCCTCGGGGGGCGCGAACACCGGGGAGCTGTTTTTT,CASSPSGGANTGELFF
-,TRBV29-1,TRBJ1-1,-,TGCAGCATTGCCCATACGCTAATACCCGACAGTGAAGCTTTCTTT,CSIAHTLIPDSEAFF
TRBD1,TRBV18,TRBJ2-3,-,TGTGCCAGCTCACCACCGGGACAGAAGAGAGGAGACGGAGATACGCAGTATTTT,CASSPPGQKRGDGDTQYF
-,TRBV12-5,TRBJ1-1,-,TGTGCTAGTGGTTTGGCGGGAGGGGTAGGCACTGAAGCTTTCTTT,CASGLAGGVGTEAFF
TRBD1,TRBV5-1,TRBJ2-6,once,TGCGCCAGCAGCTCGGACAGGTCTGGGGCCAACGTCCTGACTTTC,CASSSDRSGANVLTF
TRBD1,TRBV19,TRBJ1-2,-,TGTGCCAGTAGTATAGATCCTTCGGACAGGGGGCGAGGCTACACCTTC,CASSIDPSDRGRGYTF
TRBD1,TRBV7-6,TRBJ2-1,few,TGTGCCAGCAGCCCCCTTAAGGGGGCTAACTACAATGAGCAGTTCTTC,CASSPLKGANYNEQFF
TRBD2,TRBV7-8,TRBJ2-7,once,TGTGCCAGCAGCCCGCGACTAGCCTCAGCGGTTCTCTACGAGCAGTACTTC,CASSPRLASAVLYEQYF
TRBD1,TRBV10-1,TRBJ1-2,-,TGCGCCAGCAGCCCCCCCGACAGGGTTAGGGACTATGGCTACACCTTC,CASSPPDRVRDYGYTF
-,TRBV28,TRBJ1-5,few,TGTGCCAGCAGTTTGAGAGGGGCGGGGTTACAGCCCCAGCATTTT,CASSLRGAGLQPQHF
TRBD1,TRBV29-1,TRBJ1-1,-,TGCAGCGTTTACAGGGGAGTGAACACTGAAGCTTTCTTT,CSVYRGVNTEAFF